The following is a TCR beta chain sequence with its context. Measured with immunoSEQ multiplex PCR; TCRdb has only the in-frame clones, and not every one. The sample contains hundreds of thousands of clones, about 91% of which appear only once. Trimming pared 5 bases from V and 1 base from J, leaving 8 bases between. CDR1 and CDR2 (germline): SGHTA, FQGTGA. The CDR3 is 13 amino acids. This entry belongs to a study of Ad26.COV2.S vaccination and SARS-CoV-2 variants. Treatment given: around 19 received Ad26.COV2.S at low or high dose, single or two shots; about 5 received placebo; per-sample allocation not given. All samples were drawn on day 63, counting from the first vaccine or placebo injection. An Ad26 vector carrying the Wuhan-strain SARS-CoV-2 spike served as the vaccine.

This receptor was taken from a person between 18 and 59 years old who received the Ad26.COV2.S COVID-19 vaccine or a placebo. The chain links TRBV7-3 to TRBJ1-1; D gene uncertain. This specimen consisted of peripheral blood, obtained in a trial of Ad26.COV2.S vaccine versus placebo. For the CDR3, the DNA is TGTGCCAGCAGCCTCGAGTCGAACACTGAAGCTTTCTTT. This codes for CASSLESNTEAFF.